What follows describes a single T cell receptor (beta chain). These data belong to a study of blood T cell repertoires in COVID-19. About the research overall: Some COVID-19 samples were acute and others convalescent; all came from the United States, Italy and Spain. T cells, B-cell-depleted T cells, or PBMCs provided the cDNA or gDNA that served as material.

Original methodology: Amplification of reference gene primers was used by the study to estimate nucleated cell counts. Method: immunoSEQ multiplex PCR; TCRdb's copy keeps in-frame clones and lacks some. The V and J calls and clone size were taken over from that table, and D and trimming were inferred from the DNA. In the table there are about 360,000 clones, around 87% of which are singletons. The TCR was taken from a human donor in a cohort sampled during active COVID-19. Specimen: peripheral blood.

CDR3 DNA sequence: TGCAGCACCCAAAGACTAGCGGGAGGGGAGACCCAGTACTTC. Its protein is CSTQRLAGGETQYF. This chain joins TRBV29-1 and TRBJ2-5; 14 bases align to TRBD2. CDR1 and CDR2 from the germline V gene are SQVTM and ANQGSEA. This CDR3 contains 14 residues. The J segment lost 5 bases and the V segment lost 8 bases, leaving 7 bases of the junction unmatched. Based on the CDR3 plus reference TRBV29-1 and TRBJ2-5, the full variable domain is SAVISQKPSRDICQRGTSLTIQCQVDSQVTMMFWYRQQPGQSLTLIATANQGSEATYESGFVIDKFPISRPNLTFSTLTVSNMSPEDSSIYLCSTQRLAGGETQYFGPGTRLLVL.